This T cell receptor beta chain is drawn from a study of T cell responses to AZD1222 COVID-19 vaccine (dated by TCRdb to the early 2020s). General notes on the study: AZD1222 recipients whose second dose came at about 4 weeks and those whose second dose came at about 12 weeks were combined into one group, since spike-specific TCR depth and breadth did not differ between the two schedules. A total of more than 230 trial participants underwent TCR sequencing, of whom approximately 200 had received two doses of AZD1222 and some 26 had received two doses of the MenACWY control vaccine. Enrollment into the trials was organized by age into subgroups of 18-55, 56-69 and 70-plus years, and those subgroups contained roughly 150, 30 and 60 TCR-sequenced participants, respectively. What the authors observed across the whole study: Because no samples from the day 14 peak response were available, repertoires could be characterized only after the peak T cell response. Nearly half of unique spike-specific TCRs reportedly recognized epitopes outside regions mutated in the B.1.351 and B.1.1.7 variants. Conclusions about previously exposed vaccinees are limited, since just six AZD1222 recipients were seropositive for SARS-CoV-2 at baseline. A significant rise in spike-specific TCR breadth and depth was observed after two AZD1222 doses relative to day 0 and relative to MenACWY recipients. Participants were mostly white British and included more females than males, and it was suggested by the authors that clonal diversity may have been underestimated. In the small 56-69-year group, the increase in depth fell short of significance, most likely because of low power. Vaccine-associated CD4 TCRs spanned the whole spike protein, with dominant responses in regions 160-218 and 743-854.

The CDR3 regions of human TCRbeta chains were analyzed by immunosequencing. The authors processed their data as follows. TCRs in the repertoires were compared against a reference library of SARS-CoV-2-specific TCRs that had been generated with the MIRA antigen-specificity platform. Breadth was defined as the fraction of unique TCRs that were SARS-CoV-2-associated. Depth was defined as the fraction of total T cells that were SARS-CoV-2-associated. Using the MIRA data, every spike-specific TCR was mapped to the spike region that the TCR reacted to and assigned to either a CD4 or a CD8 class. Log10-transformed breadth and depth values were compared by one-way ANOVA with Sidak's multiple comparisons tests. TCRdb stores this immuneACCESS table with in-frame sequences only. Part of the clones is absent; in the studies checked, under half of the shortfall reflects unresolved V genes, and no reason is known for the rest. V and J calls plus clone size are reproduced from that table; the DNA served to infer D and trimming. Recorded for this sample are roughly 70,000 clones; around 86% of them occurred a single time. The ten top clones hold 2.5% of the sample.

The time point label of this sample denotes: baseline before first vaccination. Vaccinee samples came from UK trials COV001 and COV002, including a single-blind randomized controlled phase 2/3 trial of AZD1222 (ChAdOx1 nCoV-19) in healthy adults. For TCRbeta chain sequencing, PBMC samples from trial participants were taken at day 0 and at day 28 after the second dose. The germline ends are 10 bases apart after V is trimmed by 8 bases and J by 3 bases. The CDR3 starts with the cysteine, ends with the phenylalanine, and has 13 residues. Left in the record is the CDR3 DNA by itself, 39 bases read in frame from the first base. CDR1 and CDR2, looked up from the germline V gene, are SNHLY and FYNNEI. The table lists this clone with a count of one. Which antigen it targets is not known. Base qualities were left out, and no much larger clone turns up one base away.

Source: peripheral blood, taken on day 0 of AZD1222 vaccination. This receptor was taken from an adult in good health. The rearranged chain carries TRBV2 and TRBJ2-2; the D gene is perhaps TRBD2, on 5 matching bases. The nucleotides read TGTGCCAGCCGGCGGGTCGACACCGGGGAGCTGTTTTTT. The resulting protein is CASRRVDTGELFF.